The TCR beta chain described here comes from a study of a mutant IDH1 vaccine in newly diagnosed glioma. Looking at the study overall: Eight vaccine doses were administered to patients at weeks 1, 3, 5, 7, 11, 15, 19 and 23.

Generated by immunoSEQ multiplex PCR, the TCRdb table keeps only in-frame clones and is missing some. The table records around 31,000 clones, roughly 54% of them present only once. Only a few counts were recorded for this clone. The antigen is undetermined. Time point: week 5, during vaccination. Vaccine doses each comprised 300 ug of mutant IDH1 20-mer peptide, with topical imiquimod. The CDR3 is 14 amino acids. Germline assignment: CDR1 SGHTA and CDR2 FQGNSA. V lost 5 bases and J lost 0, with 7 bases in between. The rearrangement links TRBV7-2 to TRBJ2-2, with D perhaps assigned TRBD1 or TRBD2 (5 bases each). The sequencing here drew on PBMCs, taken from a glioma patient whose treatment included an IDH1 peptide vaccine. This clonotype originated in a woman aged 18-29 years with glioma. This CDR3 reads CASSRDANTGELFF. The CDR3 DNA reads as TGTGCCAGCAGCCGGGACGCGAACACCGGGGAGCTGTTTTTT.